The clone carrying this T cell receptor beta chain was counted at least ten times. Its antigen is undetermined. Uncontrolled infection, other autoimmune disease, pregnancy or lactation barred patients from enrollment. Blood sampling occurred at first hyperthyroidism diagnosis, ahead of any ophthalmopathy symptoms. TCR beta CDR3 sequences were amplified from RNA transcripts. First-round RT-PCR of the TCR CDR3 relied on the HTBI primer set. TCRdb ran MiXCR on the multiplex PCR reads and lists one entry per CDR3 protein. The sample records some 300,000 distinct CDR3 sequences, approximately 12% being singletons. This sample is drawn from a study of T cells in Graves' hyperthyroidism and ophthalmopathy. Study-level findings and limits: Ophthalmopathy, as predicted by the model, came a median roughly 6.5 months after the prediction.

This receptor was taken from a young woman with Graves' hyperthyroidism that later progressed to Graves' ophthalmopathy. The specimen was blood.

The CDR3 bases are TGCGCCAGCAGCGGAACCGGGACCCCCGTGGGCACCGGGGAGCTGTTTTTT. Translated, it gives CASSGTGTPVGTGELFF. The V call is TRBV5-1, the J call TRBJ2-2; the D gene could be TRBD1 or TRBD2 (5 bases each). The germline CDR1 and CDR2 sequences are SGHRS and YFSETQ. The CDR3 length is 17 residues. V was pared by 4 bases and J by 4 bases, with 20 bases between.